This T cell receptor (beta chain) emerged from a study of identical twins. Study findings and constraints: Memory repertoires lacked the insertion deficit that abundant cord blood beta clonotypes showed.

Looked up from germline, CDR1 is SGHRS and CDR2 is YFSETQ. With V trimmed by 1 base and J by 8 bases, 8 bases remained unmatched. This CDR3 contains 15 residues. MiXCR, applied by TCRdb to the 5' RACE reads, yields one record per CDR3 protein. This sample has more than 600,000 distinct CDR3 sequences, with 15% to 20% found just once. A note on this clonotype: Its antigen is not identified.

The sample was also reused in another study, on T cells expressing NK-cell markers.

This chain connects TRBV5-1 to TRBJ2-1; 8 nucleotides match TRBD2. This receptor was obtained from a woman between 18 and 30 years old in good health. Sequences were obtained from PBMCs. CDR3 sequence: CASSLRAGEVDEQFF. DNA for the CDR3: TGCGCCAGCAGCTTGCGAGCGGGAGAAGTCGATGAGCAGTTCTTC.